This T cell receptor beta chain was identified in a study of Ad26.COV2.S vaccination and SARS-CoV-2 variants. The treatment denotes: 15 to 20 received Ad26.COV2.S at low or high dose, single or two shots; about 5 received placebo; per-sample allocation not given. Repertoires come from day 63 after the first vaccine or placebo injection. This CDR3 comprises 13 residues. V was clipped by 6 bases and J by 3 bases, with 13 bases between them. Germline V gives CDR1 SGHDT, CDR2 YYEEEE. As regards this clone: The antigen is unknown.

Method: immunoSEQ multiplex PCR; TCRdb's copy keeps in-frame clones and lacks some. Of hundreds of thousands of clones listed, approximately 92% are singletons. Overall study findings and caveats: The TCR breadth and depth analyses may have produced an underestimate of total T cell responses.

This TCR was recovered from a person aged 18-65 years who received the Ad26.COV2.S COVID-19 vaccine or a placebo. This specimen consisted of peripheral blood, obtained in a trial of Ad26.COV2.S vaccine versus placebo. This chain joins TRBV5-6 and TRBJ2-7; possible D gene TRBD1, 6 bases. CDR3 region: CASTSGTSYEQYF. The CDR3 coding sequence is TGTGCCAGCACCTCCGGGACAAGCTACGAGCAGTACTTC.